The 26 T cell receptor beta chains reported below all come from one sample, sequenced in a study of quantifying T cell responses using KT2 cells. Overall study: TCR alpha and beta constant-region primers primed reverse transcription of RNA.

The cDNA 3' end received a ligated oligonucleotide with a UMI. First-round PCR used about 4 cycles and beta primers RC1.1 and RC1.2 covering TRBC1 and TRBC2. TCRdb re-called the UMI-ligation and nested PCR reads through MiXCR, storing one row per CDR3 protein. This sample has 50,000 to 70,000 distinct CDR3 sequences, with about 12% found just once. Sequencing was carried out using PBMCs spiked with cells of the T cell clone KT2. The origin of the receptors is a human donor.

The rearrangement uses TRBV3-1 and TRBJ2-3; the match to TRBD2 covers 8 bases. Trimming removed 2 bases from V and 10 bases from J; junction bases left unmatched: 11. Germline V gene data show CDR1 as LGHDT and CDR2 as YNNKEL (reference sequence). The length of the CDR3 is 15 residues. CDR3 sequence reads: CASSQSGGARRSQYF. The CDR3 DNA follows: TGTGCCAGCAGCCAATCGGGGGGGGCCAGGCGGTCGCAGTATTTT.

This clonotype occurred a few times. The V and J genes are TRBV12-3 or TRBV12-4 and TRBJ2-1; the match to TRBD2 covers 12 bases. The CDR3 is 15 residues long. The J segment lost 4 bases and the V segment lost 2 bases, leaving 0 bases of the junction unmatched. The CDR3 region has the DNA TGTGCCAGCAGTTTAACTAGCGGGGGGTACAATGAGCAGTTCTTC. Its translation: CASSLTSGGYNEQFF.

This clonotype was counted at least ten times. J is TRBJ1-4 and V is TRBV28; 7 bases match TRBD1. The CDR3 length is 17 residues. Germline CDR1 MDHEN, CDR2 SYDVKM. The V and J ends lost 2 bases and 0 bases, in that order; junction bases with no gene match: 6. This CDR3 reads CASSLPSQGSTNEKLFF. As DNA, the CDR3 is TGTGCCAGCAGTTTACCTTCACAGGGGTCAACTAATGAAAAACTGTTTTTT. Full variable domain (rest looked up from reference TRBV28 and TRBJ1-4): DVKVTQSSRYLVKRTGEKVFLECVQDMDHENMFWYRQDPGLGLRLIYFSYDVKMKEKGDIPEGYSVSREKKERFSLILESASTNQTSMYLCASSLPSQGSTNEKLFFGSGTQLSVL.

This clonotype has more than one count but fewer than ten. The CDR3 here is CATEGYHEKLFF. The CDR3 region has the DNA TGTGCCACTGAGGGGTATCATGAAAAACTGTTTTTT. V is TRBV15 and J is TRBJ1-4, with D maybe TRBD1 (5 bases). V was pared by 9 bases and J by 6 bases, with 11 bases between. The CDR3 loop spans 12 amino acids. CDR1 LNHNV and CDR2 YYDKDF come from the germline V gene (reference sequence).

The CDR3 region is CATSRDWTQSSSYNEQFF. CDR3 DNA: TGTGCCACCAGCAGAGATTGGACCCAATCAAGCTCCTACAATGAGCAGTTCTTC. This sequence joins TRBV15 and TRBJ2-1; D uncertain. V lost 0 bases and J lost 0, with 15 bases in between. Germline V lookup: CDR1 LNHNV, CDR2 YYDKDF (reference sequence). This CDR3 spans 18 amino acids. The variable domain in full, completed from reference TRBV15 and TRBJ2-1, reads DAMVIQNPRYQVTQFGKPVTLSCSQTLNHNVMYWYQQKSSQAPKLLFHYYDKDFNNEADTPDNFQSRRPNTSFCFLDIRSPGLGDTAMYLCATSRDWTQSSSYNEQFFGPGTRLTVL.

The chain recombines TRBV12-3 or TRBV12-4 with TRBJ2-3, with D perhaps TRBD2 (6 bases). V dropped 8 bases and J dropped 7 bases, with 19 bases sitting between them. The CDR3 consists of 14 residues. CDR3 sequence reads: CASGPHPRGNTQYF. CDR3 bases: TGTGCCAGCGGCCCCCACCCGCGGGGTAATACGCAGTATTTT.

This clonotype showed up many times. The rearrangement uses TRBV12-3 or TRBV12-4 and TRBJ1-5; D possibly corresponds to TRBD1 (6 bases). The CDR3 sequence is 15 residues long. The V gene lost 3 bases and the J gene lost 5 bases, with 14 bases spanning the gap. CDR3 residues: CASSFSSGADQPQHF. The CDR3 DNA is TGTGCCAGCAGTTTTTCTTCAGGGGCGGATCAGCCCCAGCATTTT.

The chain has TRBV7-2 and TRBJ2-3, with D perhaps matching TRBD1 (5 bases). This CDR3 contains 14 residues. Trimming took 1 base from V and 5 from J, leaving 10 bases between them. Germline CDR1 and CDR2: SGHTA and FQGNSA. This CDR3 reads CASSLVAGQDTQYF. In DNA form, the CDR3 reads TGTGCCAGCAGCTTAGTTGCAGGGCAAGATACGCAGTATTTT. The entire variable domain, with the rest obtained from reference TRBV7-2 and TRBJ2-3, is as follows: GAGVSQSPSNKVTEKGKDVELRCDPISGHTALYWYRQSLGQGLEFLIYFQGNSAPDKSGLPSDRFSAERTGGSVSTLTIQRTQQEDSAVYLCASSLVAGQDTQYFGPGTRLTVL.

This clonotype was seen a handful of times. This chain connects TRBV4-2 to TRBJ2-3; D is ambiguous. V was shortened by 5 bases and J by 0 bases, with 9 bases between the two germline ends. The CDR3 spans 14 residues. CDR1 is LGHNA and CDR2 is YNFKEQ in the germline V gene. The CDR3 spells CASSRDSSTDTQYF. In DNA, the CDR3 is TGTGCCAGCAGCAGAGATTCTAGCACAGATACGCAGTATTTT.

This clonotype showed up just a few times. This chain connects TRBV7-9 to TRBJ2-1; D possibly corresponds to TRBD1 (5 bases). Germline values: CDR1 SEHNR, CDR2 FQNEAQ (reference sequence). The V end lost 5 bases, the J end lost 1 base, and 21 bases lay between the germline ends. The CDR3 sequence is 18 residues long. CDR3 sequence: CASSSTGSSAGSYNEQFF. The CDR3 coding sequence is TGTGCCAGCAGCAGTACCGGGTCTTCAGCAGGGTCCTACAATGAGCAGTTCTTC.

This clonotype was seen at least ten times. The chain employs TRBV6-5 and TRBJ1-1; 7 nucleotides align to TRBD1. This CDR3 contains 19 residues. V trimming: 2 bases; J trimming: 0 bases; junction bases outside the gene matches: 15. The germline CDR1 and CDR2 sequences are MNHEY and SVGAGI. The CDR3, as DNA: TGTGCCAGCAGTTACAGTAGTTGGGACAGCCCGACCATGAACACTGAAGCTTTCTTT. This encodes CASSYSSWDSPTMNTEAFF.

The chain employs TRBV12-3 or TRBV12-4 and TRBJ2-1; 10 positions agree with TRBD2. J was trimmed by 0 bases and V by 3 bases; bases with no gene match: 5. CDR3 length: 17 amino acids. CDR3 in DNA: TGTGCCAGCAGTTTGTTTAGCGGGGGGAGCTCCTACAATGAGCAGTTCTTC. Its translation: CASSLFSGGSSYNEQFF.

This clonotype was counted many times. The rearrangement uses TRBV20-1 and TRBJ1-2; 8 nucleotides line up with TRBD1. The CDR3 has 12 amino acids. CDR1 DFQATT and CDR2 SNEGSKA come from the germline V gene (reference sequence). Trimming took 6 bases from V and 7 from J; bases not matched to a gene: 7. CDR3 protein: CSATTGAAGYTF. CDR3 bases: TGCAGTGCCACGACAGGGGCCGCTGGCTACACCTTC.

The genes are TRBV7-9 and TRBJ1-1, with D tentatively TRBD1 (5 bases). Germline V CDR1 and CDR2: SEHNR, FQNEAQ (reference sequence). V gave up 0 bases and J gave up 2 bases, with 25 bases separating them. This CDR3 is built from 20 residues. This CDR3 reads CASSLALVGARGGTNTEAFF. The CDR3 DNA reads as TGTGCCAGCAGCTTAGCGTTGGTTGGGGCACGGGGGGGGACCAACACTGAAGCTTTCTTT.

This clonotype came up many times. V usage is TRBV20-1 and J usage is TRBJ2-3, with TRBD2 identical over 10 bases. The germline V gene has CDR1 DFQATT and CDR2 SNEGSKA (reference sequence). The ends lost 4 bases at V and 6 bases at J; junction bases unmatched: 7. CDR3 size: 14 residues. CDR3 DNA sequence: TGCAGTGCTACCCAGCGGGGGGGCCCCGATACGCAGTATTTT. It encodes CSATQRGGPDTQYF.

In its sample, this clonotype was seen a few times. This chain connects TRBV4-1 to TRBJ2-1; D ambiguous. This CDR3 region has 16 residues. V was shortened by 4 bases and J by 2 bases, with 15 bases between the two germline ends. Per germline, CDR1 MGHRA and CDR2 YSYEKL. CDR3 region: CASSPSPGRTYNEQFF. The CDR3 DNA follows: TGCGCCAGCAGCCCGAGCCCGGGTAGAACCTACAATGAGCAGTTCTTC.

This clonotype has ten or more counts. The V and J genes are TRBV14 and TRBJ2-7; TRBD2 matches at 9 bases. This CDR3 comprises 15 residues. Germline assignment: CDR1 SGHDN and CDR2 FVKESK. The V segment lost 4 bases and the J segment 2 bases; nucleotides outside the gene matches: 6. For the CDR3, the DNA is TGTGCCAGCAGCCTGCAAGCGGGGGGTCCCTACGAGCAGTACTTC. Its protein product is CASSLQAGGPYEQYF.

This clonotype was observed a handful of times. The chain links TRBV5-6 to TRBJ1-2; D ambiguous. Germline assignment: CDR1 SGHDT and CDR2 YYEEEE. V dropped 4 bases and J dropped 4 bases, with 26 bases sitting between them. There are 18 residues in the CDR3. The CDR3 DNA is TGTGCCAGCAGCCGCGGTTTGGAGTTCTTGGTTCCCCTCTATGGCTACACCTTC. Its protein is CASSRGLEFLVPLYGYTF.

J is TRBJ1-1 and V is TRBV4-1; D is perhaps TRBD1 (5 bases). Trimming cost V 2 bases and J 1 base, with 11 bases left between them. The CDR3 is made up of 15 amino acids. Germline V lookup: CDR1 MGHRA, CDR2 YSYEKL. The CDR3 region is CASSQLTGQNTEAFF. The CDR3 DNA follows: TGCGCCAGCAGCCAACTTACAGGACAGAACACTGAAGCTTTCTTT.

The chain uses TRBV5-1 and TRBJ2-7; 12 nucleotides match TRBD2. The germline V gene encodes CDR1 SGHRS and CDR2 YFSETQ. The length of the CDR3 is 16 residues. Trimming took 4 bases from V and 0 from J; bases not matched to a gene: 5. CDR3 protein: CASSPGTSGPSYEQYF. The DNA for the CDR3 is TGCGCCAGCAGCCCCGGGACTAGCGGGCCCTCCTACGAGCAGTACTTC. The variable domain in full, with the rest retrieved from reference TRBV5-1 and TRBJ2-7, is KAGVTQTPRYLIKTRGQQVTLSCSPISGHRSVSWYQQTPGQGLQFLFEYFSETQRNKGNFPGRFSGRQFSNSRSEMNVSTLELGDSALYLCASSPGTSGPSYEQYFGPGTRLTVT.

The chain links TRBV10-3 to TRBJ1-3, with 10 nucleotides matching TRBD1. From germline, CDR1 is ENHRY and CDR2 SYGVKD. The CDR3 runs 17 residues. V was pared by 9 bases and J by 4 bases, with 15 bases of the junction left unmatched. The CDR3 sequence is CAINSGRQGAPGNTIYF. The CDR3 region has the DNA TGTGCCATAAACAGTGGTCGACAGGGGGCGCCCGGAAACACCATATATTTT.

The gene calls are TRBV6-5 and TRBJ1-2; TRBD1 agrees at 9 bases. Unmatched junction bases numbered 6, after V lost 7 bases and J lost 6 bases. The CDR3 has 13 amino acids. Germline CDR1 is MNHEY and CDR2 is SVGAGI. CDR3 sequence: CASTRQGEDGYTF. As DNA, the CDR3 is TGTGCCAGCACTAGACAGGGGGAGGATGGCTACACCTTC.

The rearrangement uses TRBV27 and TRBJ2-2, with D possibly being TRBD1 (5 bases). CDR3 length: 13 amino acids. The V end was cut by 4 bases, the J end by 4 bases, with 7 bases between. The germline gives CDR1 MNHEY, CDR2 SMNVEV (reference sequence). The CDR3, as DNA: TGTGCCAGCAGTTCAGGGTCCACCGGGGAGCTGTTTTTT. It is translated as CASSSGSTGELFF.

This clonotype was recorded a few times. This chain uses TRBV10-3 with TRBJ2-7; D is possibly TRBD1 or TRBD2 (5 bases each). Germline V CDR1 and CDR2: ENHRY, SYGVKD. This CDR3 has 12 residues. Deletions cut 0 bases from V and 5 bases from J, with 5 bases between. This CDR3 is CAISESGDEQYF. The CDR3 region has the DNA TGTGCCATCAGTGAGTCGGGGGACGAGCAGTACTTC.

The chain couples TRBV30 to TRBJ1-1, with D perhaps TRBD1 (6 bases). The CDR3 has 13 residues. Germline V gene data show CDR1 as GTSNPN and CDR2 as SVGIG (reference sequence). Deletions cut 4 bases from V and 5 bases from J, with 14 bases between. CDR3 region: CAWTRRRGTEAFF. CDR3 bases: TGTGCCTGGACCCGGAGGAGGGGGACTGAAGCTTTCTTT.

Only a few counts were recorded for this clonotype. The rearrangement uses TRBV5-4 and TRBJ1-1; D unresolved. Between the trimmed V and J ends, which lost 4 bases and 1 base, there was a span of 14 bases. The V gene's germline CDR1 is SGHNT and CDR2 YYREEE (reference sequence). The CDR3 has 15 residues. This chain's CDR3 is CASSIKRVRNTEAFF. CDR3 DNA sequence: TGTGCCAGCAGCATAAAGAGGGTGCGGAACACTGAAGCTTTCTTT.